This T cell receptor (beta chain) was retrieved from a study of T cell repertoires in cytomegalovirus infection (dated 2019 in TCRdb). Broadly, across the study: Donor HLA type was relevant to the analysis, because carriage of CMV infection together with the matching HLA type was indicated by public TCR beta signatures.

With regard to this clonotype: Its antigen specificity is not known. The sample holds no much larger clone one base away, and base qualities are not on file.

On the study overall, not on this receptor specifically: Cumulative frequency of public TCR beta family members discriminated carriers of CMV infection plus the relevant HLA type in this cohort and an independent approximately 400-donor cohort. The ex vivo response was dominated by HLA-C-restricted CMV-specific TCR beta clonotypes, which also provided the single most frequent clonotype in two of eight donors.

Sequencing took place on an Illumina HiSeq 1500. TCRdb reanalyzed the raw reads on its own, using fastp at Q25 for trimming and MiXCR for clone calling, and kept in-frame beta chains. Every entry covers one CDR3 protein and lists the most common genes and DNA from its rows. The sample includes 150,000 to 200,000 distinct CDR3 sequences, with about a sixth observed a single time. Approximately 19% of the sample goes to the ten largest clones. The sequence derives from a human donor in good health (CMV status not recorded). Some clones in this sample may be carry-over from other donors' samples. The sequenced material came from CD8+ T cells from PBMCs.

The DNA is as follows: TGTGCCAGCAGTTACTCAAACTACGAGCAGTACTTC. This encodes CASSYSNYEQYF. Here the chain combines TRBV6-2 or TRBV6-3 and TRBJ2-7, with the D gene not confidently named. V lost 0 bases and J lost 3 bases; the stretch between them is 3 bases long. Including cysteine and phenylalanine, the CDR3 has 12 amino acids. Kept here is only the CDR3 DNA, which spans 36 bases and is read in frame from base 1. CDR1 and CDR2 are drawn from the germline V gene: MNHEY, SVGEGT.